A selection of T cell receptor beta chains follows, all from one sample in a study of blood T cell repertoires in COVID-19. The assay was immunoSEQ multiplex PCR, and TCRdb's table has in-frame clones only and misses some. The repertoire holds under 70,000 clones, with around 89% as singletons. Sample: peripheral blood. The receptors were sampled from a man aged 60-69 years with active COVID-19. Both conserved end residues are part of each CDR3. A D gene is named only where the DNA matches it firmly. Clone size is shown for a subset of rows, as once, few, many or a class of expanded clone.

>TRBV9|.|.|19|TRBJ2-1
TGTGCCAGCAGCGTAGTAGACTCTCTACGGGTTAGCTCCTACAATGAGCAGTTCTTC
CASSVVDSLRVSSYNEQFF
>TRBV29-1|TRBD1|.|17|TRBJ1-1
TGCAGCGTTGATATTCTGGGGAGACAGGGGGGGAACACTGAAGCTTTCTTT
CSVDILGRQGGNTEAFF
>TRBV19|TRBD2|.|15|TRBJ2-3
TGTGCCAGTACCGTTAGCGGGGCTAGCACAGATACGCAGTATTTT
CASTVSGASTDTQYF
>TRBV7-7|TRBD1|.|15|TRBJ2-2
TGTGCTAGCAGCCCGGGACAGGGCGGGACCGGGGAGCTGTTTTTT
CASSPGQGGTGELFF
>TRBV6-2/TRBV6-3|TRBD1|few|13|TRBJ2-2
TGTGCCAGCAGCGACAGGGTCGCCGGGGAGCTGTTTTTT
CASSDRVAGELFF
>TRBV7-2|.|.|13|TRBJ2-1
TGTGCCAGCAGTCGCCCGGGAACCAATGAGCAGTTCTTC
CASSRPGTNEQFF
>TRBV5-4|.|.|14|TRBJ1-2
TGTGCCAGCAGCGTAGAGAATTCTAACTATGGCTACACCTTC
CASSVENSNYGYTF
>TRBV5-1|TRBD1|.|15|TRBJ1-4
TGCGCCAGCAGCTTGGGACAGGGGTTTGGTGAAAAACTGTTTTTT
CASSLGQGFGEKLFF
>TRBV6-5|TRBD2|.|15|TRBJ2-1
TGTGCCAGCACCTATAGCGGGGGGGCCAGGAATGAGCAGTTCTTC
CASTYSGGARNEQFF
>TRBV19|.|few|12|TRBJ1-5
TGTGCCAGTAGTAACTTACAGGGTAGCCAGCATTTT
CASSNLQGSQHF
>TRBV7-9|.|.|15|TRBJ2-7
TGTGCCAGCAGCTTAGTTGGCGGTAACTACTACGAGCAGTACTTC
CASSLVGGNYYEQYF
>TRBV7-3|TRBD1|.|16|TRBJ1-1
TGTGCCAGCAGGGTTAGTCCCGGGACAGGGGACACTGAAGCTTTCTTT
CASRVSPGTGDTEAFF
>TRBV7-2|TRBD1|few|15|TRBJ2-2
TGTGCCAGCAGCTCGGACAGGGGGCGTAACGGGGAGCTGTTTTTT
CASSSDRGRNGELFF
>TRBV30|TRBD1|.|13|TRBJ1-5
TGTGCCTGGAGGGGACAGGGGAATCAGCCCCAGCATTTT
CAWRGQGNQPQHF